The clone carrying this TCR beta chain came up a few times. Its target is not known. This PCR relied on a set of 60 Vbeta primers and 13 Jbeta primers. Profiled with immunoSEQ multiplex PCR; TCRdb holds only in-frame clones, not every one. The sample has approximately 120,000 clones; 83% are singletons. From germline, CDR1 is SNHLY and CDR2 FYNNEI. The CDR3 is made up of 13 amino acids. V was cut by 4 bases and J by 5 bases, with 10 bases left in between. These data originate in a study of cytomegalovirus exposure and HLA in healthy donors. Points from the study as a whole: Certain indistinguishable V segments, among them TRBV6-2 and TRBV6-3, were excluded.

J is TRBJ2-3 and V is TRBV2, with D hard to call. Sequencing was performed on PBMCs. The clonotype comes from a woman in her forties in good health and CMV-seropositive. The CDR3 bases are TGTGCCAGCAGTGGAAACCCGGGAGATACGCAGTATTTT. Its protein is CASSGNPGDTQYF.